This TCR beta chain appears in the sequencing data of a study of shared clonotypes between healthy human individuals. This CDR3 comprises 11 residues. Germline V CDR1 and CDR2: SNHLY, FYNNEI. Trimming stripped 6 bases from V and 13 bases from J, with 15 bases between. As for this clone: Its antigen is unidentified.

The authors' processing: Without quality scores, immunoSEQ junctional reads could not be filtered like full-length reads. The protocol was immunoSEQ multiplex PCR, while the TCRdb copy is restricted to in-frame clones and leaves out a portion. V and J calls and clone size are those listed in that table; D and trimming were worked out from the DNA. This sample yields 1.5 million to 1.9 million clones, of which 98% are seen a single time; approximately 0.45% belongs to the top ten. Overall study findings and caveats: Lower generation probabilities were found for non-shared clonotypes than for those shared by all four donors.

The receptor was isolated from a man aged 25 to 45 in good health. The chain carries TRBV2 and TRBJ1-2, with D hard to call. The specimen was naive CD4+ T cells sorted from blood. The subset denotes: CD45RA+ positively selected. The CDR3 sequence is CASRETNPATF. CDR3 sequence (DNA): TGTGCCAGCAGAGAGACTAACCCCGCCACCTTC.